These 26 T cell receptor beta chains came from one sample sequenced in a study of blood T cell repertoires in COVID-19. Using immunoSEQ multiplex PCR, the repertoire was profiled, and TCRdb retains in-frame clones only, with some absent. The data show around 230,000 clones, about nine tenths seen once. The specimen was peripheral blood. The receptors come from a man aged 55 to 69 who had recovered from COVID-19.

This rearrangement joins TRBV11-3 to TRBJ2-7; perhaps TRBD2 as D (6 bases). This CDR3 spans 14 amino acids. The V end lost 1 base, the J end lost 5 bases, and 12 bases lay between the germline ends. Germline V gives CDR1 SGHNT, CDR2 YENEEA. CDR3 sequence: CASSLGGGYDEQYF. The CDR3 DNA follows: TGTGCCAGCAGCTTAGGAGGAGGGTACGACGAGCAGTACTTC.

The chain has TRBV6-5 and TRBJ1-5; 9 bases agree with TRBD1. The V gene's germline CDR1 is MNHEY and CDR2 SVGAGI. The CDR3 totals 14 residues. With V trimmed by 6 bases and J by 8 bases, 8 bases remained unmatched. CDR3 amino acids: CASRYTGGGEPQHF. Here the CDR3 DNA reads TGTGCCAGCAGATATACAGGGGGCGGGGAGCCCCAGCATTTT.

The V call is TRBV6-5, the J call TRBJ2-7; TRBD1 matches at 7 bases. Unmatched junction bases numbered 7, after V lost 2 bases and J lost 0 bases. This CDR3 spans 16 amino acids. CDR1 is MNHEY, CDR2 SVGAGI, per germline. As DNA, the CDR3 is TGTGCCAGCAGTTACCCGAGGACAGGAGTCTCCTACGAGCAGTACTTC. Residues: CASSYPRTGVSYEQYF.

The gene calls are TRBV5-1 and TRBJ2-3; tentative D call: TRBD2 (6 bases). The V gene lost 2 bases and the J gene lost 1 base, with 8 bases spanning the gap. This CDR3 spans 14 amino acids. Germline assignment: CDR1 SGHRS and CDR2 YFSETQ. As DNA, the CDR3 is TGCGCCAGCAGCTTTGGGACTGGCACAGATACGCAGTATTTT. This encodes CASSFGTGTDTQYF.

The chain links TRBV5-1 to TRBJ2-1; 13 nucleotides align to TRBD2. The CDR3 extends over 15 amino acids. Unmatched junction bases numbered 6, after V lost 3 bases and J lost 9 bases. Germline CDR1 and CDR2: SGHRS and YFSETQ. CDR3 protein: CASSYTSGGAFEQFF. The DNA for the CDR3 is TGCGCCAGCAGCTATACTAGCGGGGGGGCCTTTGAGCAGTTCTTC.

The J gene is TRBJ2-3, the V gene TRBV18; 9 bases map to TRBD2. CDR3 length: 16 amino acids. CDR1 and CDR2 from the germline V gene are KGHSH and LQKENI. Losses at the gene ends were 3 bases for V and 2 bases for J; bases not matched to a gene: 6. This chain's CDR3 is CASSPLTSGVTDTQYF. The CDR3 DNA reads as TGTGCCAGCTCACCCTTGACTAGCGGCGTCACAGATACGCAGTATTTT.

The chain links TRBV27 to TRBJ1-4; TRBD1 matches at 7 bases. V was pared by 5 bases and J by 4 bases, with 7 bases of the junction left unmatched. The CDR3 extends over 15 amino acids. Per the germline V gene, CDR1 is MNHEY and CDR2 is SMNVEV (reference sequence). For the CDR3, the DNA is TGTGCCAGCAGTATTAACAGGGGAGGTAATGAAAAACTGTTTTTT. Protein: CASSINRGGNEKLFF.

The chain's CDR3 is CASRHREAPQTQYF. For the CDR3, the DNA is TGTGCCAGCAGACACCGGGAAGCGCCTCAGACCCAGTACTTC. V is TRBV19 and J is TRBJ2-5, with D perhaps TRBD2 (5 bases). V gave up 9 bases and J gave up 6 bases, with 20 bases separating them. Germline V gene lookup returns CDR1 LNHDA and CDR2 SQIVND (reference sequence). The CDR3 is 14 residues long.

J is TRBJ2-3 and V is TRBV19, with 8 nucleotides matching TRBD2. V dropped 5 bases and J dropped 2; count of bases not matched to a gene: 6. CDR3 length: 15 amino acids. Germline lookup yields CDR1 LNHDA and CDR2 SQIVND (reference sequence). CDR3 residues: CASSSQRGTTDTQYF. CDR3 DNA sequence: TGTGCCAGTAGTTCCCAGCGGGGGACCACAGATACGCAGTATTTT. Supplemented by reference TRBV19 and TRBJ2-3, the full variable domain reads DGGITQSPKYLFRKEGQNVTLSCEQNLNHDAMYWYRQDPGQGLRLIYYSQIVNDFQKGDIAEGYSVSREKKESFPLTVTSAQKNPTAFYLCASSSQRGTTDTQYFGPGTRLTVL.

This chain connects TRBV3-1 (or the pseudogene TRBV3-2) to TRBJ2-7; D perhaps matches TRBD2 (6 bases). The CDR3 contains 13 residues. The V end was cut by 5 bases, the J end by 0 bases, with 8 bases between. The germline V gene encodes CDR1 LGHDT and CDR2 YNNKEL (reference sequence). The chain's CDR3 is CASSGTFSYEQYF. The CDR3 bases are TGTGCCAGCAGCGGGACTTTCTCCTACGAGCAGTACTTC.

This clone was detected ten times or more. This rearrangement joins TRBV15 to TRBJ2-1; TRBD2 might be the D (5 bases). The CDR3 runs 13 residues. Germline loops: CDR1 LNHNV, CDR2 YYDKDF (reference sequence). Trimming left V 0 bases short and J 12 bases short, with 12 bases between. The CDR3 region is CATSRDYGVGQFF. The CDR3, as DNA: TGTGCCACCAGCAGAGATTACGGGGTGGGGCAGTTCTTC.

The gene calls are TRBV5-1 and TRBJ2-3; D might be TRBD2 (7 bases). Germline-derived CDR1 and CDR2 are SGHRS and YFSETQ. Trimming took 1 base from V and 1 from J, leaving 13 bases between them. The CDR3 has 16 amino acids. The CDR3 DNA reads as TGCGCCAGCAGCTTGCGGGGGGCCGAGGGCACAGATACGCAGTATTTT. Protein: CASSLRGAEGTDTQYF.

The chain joins TRBV11-2 to TRBJ2-2; maybe TRBD2 (6 bases). V lost 5 bases to trimming and J lost 1 base, with 14 bases between them. The CDR3 has 16 amino acids. Germline-derived CDR1 and CDR2 are SGHAT and FQNNGV. The CDR3 sequence: CASSPIRGRNTGELFF. CDR3 DNA sequence: TGTGCCAGCAGCCCTATACGGGGGAGGAACACCGGGGAGCTGTTTTTT.

The gene calls are TRBV7-9 and TRBJ2-2; TRBD2 aligns across 12 bases. After removal of 1 base from V and 8 bases from J, the junction contained 5 bases not matched to a gene. The CDR3 covers 16 residues. The germline gives CDR1 SEHNR, CDR2 FQNEAQ (reference sequence). In DNA form, the CDR3 reads TGTGCCAGCAGCTTAGTACCTGGACTAGCGGGAGGGGAGCTGTTTTTT. Its translation: CASSLVPGLAGGELFF.

The chain combines TRBV28 with TRBJ1-2; 7 bases are shared with TRBD1. CDR1 and CDR2 (germline): MDHEN, SYDVKM. This CDR3 spans 15 amino acids. V was clipped by 6 bases and J by 8 bases; unmatched bases: 15. Written as DNA, the CDR3 is TGTGCCAGCAGGCCTTCACAGGGGTCGATGGTCGGCTACACCTTC. This gives the protein CASRPSQGSMVGYTF.

The chain combines TRBV4-2 with TRBJ2-5, with a possible D match to TRBD2 (6 bases). Trimming cost V 4 bases and J 2 bases, with 14 bases left between them. Germline V gene sequence: CDR1 LGHNA, CDR2 YNFKEQ. This CDR3 spans 15 amino acids. Here the CDR3 DNA reads TGTGCCAGCAGCCCTCTAGGGACTGCTCAAGAGACCCAGTACTTC. The encoded protein is CASSPLGTAQETQYF.

This chain links TRBV6-5 with TRBJ1-4; D not resolved. This CDR3 comprises 15 residues. Germline V CDR1 and CDR2: MNHEY, SVGAGI. The V gene lost 6 bases and the J gene lost 8 bases, with 19 bases spanning the gap. The CDR3 is CASRLFVGAGEKLFF. The CDR3, as DNA: TGTGCCAGCAGACTTTTTGTCGGCGCAGGAGAAAAACTGTTTTTT.

A note on this clone: The same CDR3 can be traced to other DNA sequences in this sample. This chain joins TRBV5-1 and TRBJ1-1; D ambiguous. The length of the CDR3 is 14 residues. Per germline, CDR1 SGHRS and CDR2 YFSETQ. Trimming stripped 4 bases from V and 0 bases from J, with 10 bases between. This CDR3 is CASSLTTVNTEAFF. The CDR3 nucleotides read TGCGCCAGCAGCCTGACAACAGTGAACACTGAAGCTTTCTTT.

The chain employs TRBV5-8 and TRBJ2-7, with D perhaps matching TRBD1 (6 bases). This CDR3 region has 15 residues. With 0 bases removed from V and 6 bases from J, the gap between germline ends came to 16 bases. Germline V gene lookup returns CDR1 SGHTS and CDR2 YDEGEE. The CDR3 reads CASSLAQGFRGEQYV. CDR3 coding DNA: TGTGCCAGCAGCTTGGCGCAGGGGTTTCGGGGCGAGCAGTACGTC.

The CDR3 sequence: CASSQDVELRLAGALQYF. Here the CDR3 DNA reads TGCGCCAGCAGCCAAGATGTTGAGCTACGACTAGCGGGGGCCTTGCAGTATTTT. The chain is built from TRBV4-1 and TRBJ2-3, with 12 bases that match TRBD2. The length of the CDR3 is 18 residues. Losses at the gene ends were 0 bases for V and 11 bases for J; bases not matched to a gene: 15. Germline V gene sequence: CDR1 MGHRA, CDR2 YSYEKL.

The rearrangement uses TRBV21-1 and TRBJ2-3; TRBD2, the table's D call, was not compared with the DNA. TRBV21-1 is a pseudogene locus. The CDR3 has 16 amino acids. The CDR3 nucleotides are TGTGCCAGCAGCATGAGGCCAGCGGGGGTGGCAGATACGCAGTATTTT. The encoded protein is CASSMRPAGVADTQYF.

The chain recombines TRBV24-1 with TRBJ1-1; 9 bases align to TRBD1. The germline gives CDR1 KGHDR, CDR2 SFDVKD. Losses at the gene ends were 2 bases for V and 7 bases for J; bases not matched to a gene: 7. This CDR3 is 15 amino acids long. The CDR3 sequence: CATSDSHRGLGEAFF. The CDR3 nucleotides read TGTGCCACCAGTGATTCGCACAGGGGGCTCGGTGAAGCTTTCTTT.

This clone was picked up one time. V is TRBV29-1 and J is TRBJ1-1, with TRBD1 matching 9 bases. The J segment lost 1 base and the V segment lost 6 bases, leaving 3 bases of the junction unmatched. The CDR3 extends over 13 amino acids. CDR1 and CDR2 from the germline V gene are SQVTM and ANQGSEA. The CDR3 DNA sequence: TGCAGCGTCGCGACAGGGGGGAACACTGAAGCTTTCTTT. This sequence encodes CSVATGGNTEAFF.

The gene calls are TRBV24-1 and TRBJ1-5; a possible D gene is TRBD1 (5 bases). The length of the CDR3 is 12 residues. Germline assignment: CDR1 KGHDR and CDR2 SFDVKD. V was trimmed by 10 bases and J by 7 bases, leaving 13 bases between them. CDR3 sequence (DNA): TGTGCCACAGGGGCATTTGGGCAGCCCCAGCATTTT. It codes for CATGAFGQPQHF.

The chain carries TRBV2 and TRBJ1-1; weak D call: TRBD1 (6 bases). This CDR3 comprises 13 residues. V lost 6 bases to trimming and J lost 4 bases, with 12 bases between them. Germline values: CDR1 SNHLY, CDR2 FYNNEI. CDR3: CASSTGSATEAFF. In nucleotides, the CDR3 is TGTGCCAGCAGCACAGGGTCTGCCACTGAAGCTTTCTTT.

The chain recombines TRBV18 with TRBJ2-2, with 12 nucleotides matching TRBD2. The CDR3 is 17 amino acids. The V gene's germline CDR1 is KGHSH and CDR2 LQKENI. Trimming cost V 5 bases and J 3 bases; bases outside gene matches: 7. This CDR3 is CASSTTSGGRYTGELFF. CDR3 bases: TGTGCCAGCTCAACGACTAGCGGGGGCCGGTACACCGGGGAGCTGTTTTTT.